Listed below are T cell receptor beta chains from one sample, sequenced in a study of blood T cell repertoires in COVID-19. The repertoire was sequenced with immunoSEQ multiplex PCR; TCRdb's copy has only in-frame clones and lacks some. The table has about 280,000 clones, about 85% seen once; the top ten hold about an eighth. Sequences were obtained from peripheral blood. The source of these receptors is a human donor in a cohort sampled during active COVID-19. Each CDR3 is given with its conserved first and last residue. A D gene is named only where the DNA matches it firmly. Clone size is given for some rows only: seen once, a few or many times, or a class if the clone is expanded.

j_call v_call d_call clone_size cdr3_nt cdr3_aa
TRBJ2-1 TRBV4-3 TRBD2 . TGCGCCAGCAGCCAAGGACTAGCGGATTACAATGAGCAGTTCTTC CASSQGLADYNEQFF
TRBJ1-4 TRBV7-3 . few TGTGCCAGCAGCCCCTCGGGGGGCGGGAATGAAAAACTGTTTTTT CASSPSGGGNEKLFF
TRBJ2-2 TRBV7-9 TRBD2 . TGTGCCAGCAGCTTCCCGAGCGGGAGGGACGCGAACACCGGGGAGCTGTTTTTT CASSFPSGRDANTGELFF
TRBJ2-7 TRBV5-1 . . TGCGCCAGCAGCTTAGACCCTAGTTCCTACGAGCAGTACTTC CASSLDPSSYEQYF
TRBJ2-3 TRBV5-4 TRBD1 . TGTGCCAGCAGCAAGCGACAGGGGTTGTTCGCAGATACGCAGTATTTT CASSKRQGLFADTQYF
TRBJ1-3 TRBV29-1 . . TGCAGCGTTGACGGGGAGGGAGGAAACACCATATATTTT CSVDGEGGNTIYF
TRBJ1-5 TRBV5-5 TRBD1 few TGTGCCAGCAGCTGGGGGGACAGAGGGACCAATCAGCCCCAGCATTTT CASSWGDRGTNQPQHF
TRBJ1-2 TRBV7-9 . . TGTGCCAGCAGCTTAGAGGGAGGGGGCTACACCTTC CASSLEGGGYTF
TRBJ1-6 TRBV28 TRBD1 once TGTGCCAGCAGCGACAGGGTGGCGGTCTTCCACTTT CASSDRVAVFHF
TRBJ1-6 TRBV16 TRBD1 . TGTGCCAGCAGCCACCGACAGGGCGTTAATTCACCCCTCCACTTT CASSHRQGVNSPLHF
TRBJ1-2 TRBV11-3 TRBD1 . TGTGCCAGCAGCTCCCCCTTGGGACAGCACACGGGGGATGGCTACACCTTC CASSSPLGQHTGDGYTF
TRBJ2-7 TRBV6-2/TRBV6-3 TRBD1 . TGTGCCAGCAGTAGGACAGGTCTTTACGAGCAGTACTTC CASSRTGLYEQYF
TRBJ2-7 TRBV5-4 . . TGTGCCAGCAGCTTGAGCGGCGGGTACGAGCAGTACTTC CASSLSGGYEQYF
TRBJ1-5 TRBV11-2 TRBD1 . TGTGCCAGCAGCTTAACCAGGGGGCCCAATCAGCCCCAGCATTTT CASSLTRGPNQPQHF
TRBJ2-3 TRBV4-2 TRBD2 . TGTGCCAGCAGCCAAGGGGCGGGAGCGAGCACAGATACGCAGTATTTT CASSQGAGASTDTQYF
TRBJ2-5 TRBV28 . . TGTGCCAGCAGTTTGCGGGGGCTAGCGTACCAAGAGACCCAGTACTTC CASSLRGLAYQETQYF
TRBJ2-3 TRBV5-1 TRBD2 . TGCGCCAGCAGCCCCTTCCTTAGCGGGGCTAACACAGATACGCAGTATTTT CASSPFLSGANTDTQYF
TRBJ2-4 TRBV7-9 . . TGTGCCAGCAGCTACCGACAGACAAGTGCCAAAAACATTCAGTACTTC CASSYRQTSAKNIQYF
TRBJ1-2 TRBV7-2 . . TGTGCCAGCAGCTCTAGTCAAGGGAGGCAGGGCTACACCTTC CASSSSQGRQGYTF
TRBJ2-1 TRBV24-1 . . TGTGCCACCGGCGGAAAAGACAGGTACAATGAGCAGTTCTTC CATGGKDRYNEQFF
TRBJ2-7 TRBV6-5 TRBD1 . TGTGCCAGCAGAGTAAGGGGACAGGGTTACGAGCAGTACTTC CASRVRGQGYEQYF
TRBJ2-1 TRBV9 TRBD2 . TGTGCCAGCAGCTCACAGACCCGAGCGGGAGTTATTGAGCAGTTCTTC CASSSQTRAGVIEQFF
TRBJ1-2 TRBV18 . once TGTGCCAGCTCACGACCTCAGGGAGGCTACACCTTC CASSRPQGGYTF
TRBJ2-1 TRBV6-2/TRBV6-3 TRBD1 . TGTGCCAGCAGTTTGGGACAGGTGCAGTTCTTC CASSLGQVQFF
TRBJ2-4 TRBV5-1 . . TGCGCCAGCAGCCGCTCAGGGGAGGGGGCCAAAAACATTCAGTACTTC CASSRSGEGAKNIQYF
TRBJ2-5 TRBV5-1 . . TGCGCCAGCAGCGGCGGGGACAGCCAAGAGACCCAGTACTTC CASSGGDSQETQYF
TRBJ2-3 TRBV6-5 . . TGTGCCAGCAGACGAGGAGGGGCGCACACAGATACGCAGTATTTT CASRRGGAHTDTQYF
TRBJ1-5 TRBV19 . . TGTGCCAGACCCCTCACTCCCGGGACTCTAGTTGGCAATCAGCCCCAGCATTTT CARPLTPGTLVGNQPQHF
TRBJ1-1 TRBV27 . . TGTGCCAGCAGTCCCAGGGGAGACTTAGGTAACACTGAAGCTTTCTTT CASSPRGDLGNTEAFF
TRBJ1-6 TRBV18 . . TGTGCCAGCTCACCACGACAGGAGAATTCACCCCTCCACTTT CASSPRQENSPLHF
TRBJ1-2 TRBV5-1 TRBD1 few TGCGCCAGCAGCTTGGGGGACAGAAACGCGTATGGCTACACCTTC CASSLGDRNAYGYTF
TRBJ2-3 TRBV18 . . TGTGCCAGCTCACCATCCGGGTTCCGGGGGGCAACAGATACGCAGTATTTT CASSPSGFRGATDTQYF
TRBJ2-7 TRBV7-8 . . TGTGCCAGCAGCCCCCTACAGGGATACGAGCAGTACTTC CASSPLQGYEQYF
TRBJ2-7 TRBV7-8 . . TGTGCCAGCAGCTTAGCGGGAGCGATCGAGCAGTACTTC CASSLAGAIEQYF
TRBJ2-5 TRBV30 . . TGTGCCTGGAGCCCCCAGGGGCTCCCCCAGACCCAGTACTTC CAWSPQGLPQTQYF
TRBJ1-6 TRBV28 TRBD1 . TGTGCCAGCAGGGGGGACAGGTTGTATTCACCCCTCCACTTT CASRGDRLYSPLHF
TRBJ2-3 TRBV5-1 . . TGCGCCAGCAGCCCCACTAGCACAGATACGCAGTATTTT CASSPTSTDTQYF
TRBJ1-6 TRBV2 . . TGTGCCAGCAAGCAGGCTCAACAGGGAGGGAGTTCACCCCTCCACTTT CASKQAQQGGSSPLHF
TRBJ1-1 TRBV6-5 . . TGTGCCAGCAGTTACTCGAGGGGGTTGAACACTGAAGCTTTCTTT CASSYSRGLNTEAFF
TRBJ2-7 TRBV27 TRBD1 . TGTGCCAGCAGTTCCCGACAGGGTAGGGGGTCCTACGAGCAGTACTTC CASSSRQGRGSYEQYF
TRBJ2-7 TRBV6-2/TRBV6-3 TRBD1 . TGTGCCAGCAGCCAACAGGGGAAGTTCGAGCAGTACTTC CASSQQGKFEQYF
TRBJ1-4 TRBV5-4 TRBD1 . TGTGCCAGCAGCTCGACAGGGGGCGTTTCCCCTGAAAAACTGTTTTTT CASSSTGGVSPEKLFF
TRBJ2-1 TRBV19 . . TGTGCCAGTCGGACCCCCCCTGCGGGCGAGCAGTTCTTC CASRTPPAGEQFF
TRBJ1-4 TRBV3-1/TRBV3-2 . once TGTGCCAGCGGCGCAGAGGGTGAAAAACTGTTTTTT CASGAEGEKLFF
TRBJ2-2 TRBV4-1 TRBD2 . TGCGCCAGCAGCCGTGGACTAGCGGGAGGGGGGTCCGGGGAGCTGTTTTTT CASSRGLAGGGSGELFF
TRBJ1-5 TRBV27 TRBD1 few TGTGCCAGCAGTCCCTTGACAGGGGTCTCGTACAATCAGCCCCAGCATTTT CASSPLTGVSYNQPQHF
TRBJ1-1 TRBV6-4 . . TGTGCCAGCAGTGAAGCTAGGGGAACTGAAGCTTTCTTT CASSEARGTEAFF
TRBJ2-1 TRBV6-5 TRBD1 . TGTGCCAGCAGGTACGACAGGGTGGATCACAATGAGCAGTTCTTC CASRYDRVDHNEQFF
TRBJ1-2 TRBV28 TRBD1 . TGTGCCAGCAGTATAACAGGGGACCTCTATGGCTACACCTTC CASSITGDLYGYTF
TRBJ2-3 TRBV6-6 . . TGTGCCTCTAAGGGGCTCCCAGATACGCAGTATTTT CASKGLPDTQYF
TRBJ2-4 TRBV6-2/TRBV6-3 TRBD2 . TGTGCCAGCAGTTACTTTGCGGGGGGAGCCAAAAACATTCAGTACTTC CASSYFAGGAKNIQYF
TRBJ2-7 TRBV5-1 . . TGCGCCAGCACCGGGGACAACAACTACGAGCAGTACTTC CASTGDNNYEQYF
TRBJ2-1 TRBV28 TRBD2 . TGTGCCAGCATCACTAGCGGGACGGGCGGGGGTTACAATGAGCAGTTCTTC CASITSGTGGGYNEQFF